The following is a T cell receptor beta chain sequence with its context. One end of the junction varies from germline; a read error may be responsible. The data were taken from a study of blood T cell repertoires in COVID-19. For the study at large: Samples of COVID-19 (acute and convalescent) were obtained from the United States, Italy and Spain. Sample material is recorded as cDNA or gDNA derived from T cells, B-cell-depleted T cells, or PBMCs.

Seattle patients were enrolled during active infection and followed longitudinally. In the original processing: Nucleated cell number was recorded as an estimate derived from reference gene primer amplification. The assay was immunoSEQ multiplex PCR, and TCRdb's table has in-frame clones only and misses some. The DNA was the basis for D and trimming; V, J and clone size are from that table. In the table there are about 300,000 clones, roughly 86% of which are singletons. The receptor was derived from a woman aged 25 to 39 with COVID-19, enrolled during active disease. Sequencing used peripheral blood.

CDR3: CASRWAGMNTGAFF. CDR3 in DNA: TGCGCCAGCAGGTGGGCGGGAATGAACACTGGAGCTTTCTTT. V usage is TRBV5-1 and J usage is TRBJ1-1; D unresolved. This CDR3 is built from 14 residues. CDR1 is SGHRS, CDR2 YFSETQ, per germline. The full variable domain, its missing parts supplied by reference TRBV5-1 and TRBJ1-1, is KAGVTQTPRYLIKTRGQQVTLSCSPISGHRSVSWYQQTPGQGLQFLFEYFSETQRNKGNFPGRFSGRQFSNSRSEMNVSTLELGDSALYLCASRWAGMNTGAFFGQGTRLTVV.